This TCR beta chain was sequenced during a study of blood T cell repertoires in COVID-19 (TCRdb year 2020). In the study overall: Collaborator samples came from the United States, Italy and Spain and covered acute and convalescent phases of COVID-19. The dataset comprised deeply sampled blood TCRbeta repertoires from subjects exposed to, actively infected with, or recovered from COVID-19. The samples were drawn from two sources: the first 160 participants of the ongoing ImmuneRACE study, and fewer than 1,500 subjects contributed by 6 global collaborators. The material from the prospective study consisted of cDNA or gDNA derived from T cells, B-cell-depleted T cells, or PBMCs. Sample metadata almost always included a de-identified subject ID, COVID-19 status, age in years and sex. Where available, HLA class I and class II types were taken from metadata supplied by the sample provider and were not determined by assay-based typing. The repertoires were released in a freely available public database meant as a resource for research on the immune response to SARS-CoV-2.

This clone was seen a single time. Its target antigen remains unknown. No much larger clonotype is one base removed from it; base qualities were not supplied. In the prospective study, participants were about 18 to 100 years old, resided in approximately 22 geographic areas of the United States, and were enrolled through a virtual design. Cohort assignment in the prospective study relied on participant-reported clinical history from a screening survey and a study questionnaire. Exposed participants had been in contact with someone with a PCR-confirmed or clinician-diagnosed COVID-19 case within 2 weeks of study entry. Mobile phlebotomists in the prospective study collected whole blood, serum and a nasopharyngeal or oropharyngeal swab from every participant. Participants in the prospective study had the option to provide additional blood draws and questionnaires over an approximately 2-month period. Before DNA extraction, blood samples from the prospective study were shipped at room temperature or frozen.

The investigation overall reported the following: How much clinical and demographic metadata was included differed by source and by participant, and the metadata was provided uncurated.

The immunoSEQ Assay, a bias-controlled multiplex PCR, was used to amplify TCRbeta CDR3 regions from genomic DNA. The authors' analysis ran thus. The number of nucleated cells in each sample was estimated from the amplification of reference gene primers within the assay. To quantify the absolute abundance of each unique TCRbeta CDR3 rearrangement, sequence reads were collapsed and filtered. For each sample, productive Simpson clonality was calculated as the square root of Simpson's diversity index across productive rearrangements. This is the immuneACCESS table as TCRdb keeps it, with only in-frame sequences that have V and J called. A part of the clones is gone; compared with another copy, unresolved V genes explain less than half, and the rest is unexplained. That table supplies the V and J calls and clone size; D and trimming were determined from the DNA. A total of about 140,000 clones appear in this sample, approximately 80% of them only once. 1.5% to 2% of the sample is taken by the ten largest.

The sequenced sample consisted of PBMCs or T cells enriched from blood (not recorded which). The receptor was derived from a woman under 30 who had been exposed to COVID-19.

In nucleotide form, the sequence is TGTGCCTGGAGTGCCCCCGGGACAGGCGCGAAAACTGAAGCTTTCTTT. It translates as CAWSAPGTGAKTEAFF. The V and J segments used are TRBV30 and TRBJ1-1; TRBD1 fits 8 bases in the junction. The germline V gene (reference sequence) supplies CDR1 GTSNPN and CDR2 SVGIG. The junction shows trimming of 1 base on V and 5 bases on J, and the gene matches do not reach 12 bases of it. The CDR3 spans 16 residues, from the cysteine through the phenylalanine. Left in the record is the CDR3 DNA by itself, 48 bases read in frame from the first base.